Detailed here is one T cell receptor beta chain. The sample belongs to a study of PD-L1 blockade in urothelial cancer. Overall study: Males with bladder-origin urothelial cancer constituted about nine tenths of the roughly 29 patients. There were a median of approximately 150,000 T cells in blood samples. Blood analysis took place 3 weeks (second dose) and 6 weeks after treatment start.

TCRdb keeps only in-frame clones here, not all; method: immunoSEQ multiplex PCR. Of approximately 91,000 clones listed, roughly 83% are singletons. V dropped 7 bases and J dropped 5 bases, with 13 bases sitting between them. The germline gives CDR1 SGHTA, CDR2 FQGNSA. The CDR3 is 13 amino acids. As to time point: peripheral blood 6 weeks after treatment start. The study collected 1 to 8 samples per patient, pretreatment and on-treatment. The V call is TRBV7-2, the J call TRBJ2-3; D gene uncertain. This sequence originates from a man between 65 and 79 years old with urothelial cancer. The sequences come from PBMCs, collected around atezolizumab (anti-PD-L1) treatment. CDR3 sequence (DNA): TGTGCCAGCACCGACCCCCCAGGAGATACGCAGTATTTT. Residues: CASTDPPGDTQYF. Combining the CDR3 with reference TRBV7-2 and TRBJ2-3 gives the whole variable domain GAGVSQSPSNKVTEKGKDVELRCDPISGHTALYWYRQSLGQGLEFLIYFQGNSAPDKSGLPSDRFSAERTGGSVSTLTIQRTQQEDSAVYLCASTDPPGDTQYFGPGTRLTVL.